Listed below are T cell receptor beta chains from one sample, sequenced in a study of CXCR3-negative and CXCR3-positive naive CD8 T cells. Reprocessing the 5' RACE reads, TCRdb reports a single entry for every CDR3 protein and omits DNA. This sample's clone table lists some 130,000 distinct CDR3 sequences. The specimen was naive CXCR3- CD8+ T cells from blood. The receptors here all came from a human donor in good health. Some clones in this sample may be carry-over from other donors' samples. CDR3s include the opening cysteine and the closing phenylalanine or tryptophan.

TRBJ1-1	TRBV12-3/TRBV12-4	CASSLSPGATEAFF
TRBJ1-1	TRBV19	CASSMWDRGDTEAFF
TRBJ2-1	TRBV7-9	CASSLRFLVAGSSSYNEQFF
TRBJ1-3	TRBV5-1	CASSLEMVTSSGNTIYF
TRBJ1-4	TRBV6-2/TRBV6-3	CASSYSGHYGNEKLFF
TRBJ2-1	TRBV28	CASSLEGVDEQFF
TRBJ2-1	TRBV6-6	CASSYGTGTNEQFF
TRBJ2-1	TRBV6-6	CASSYLPGAGTNPEQFF
TRBJ2-7	TRBV12-3/TRBV12-4	CASSQTSGGTYEQYF
TRBJ2-7	TRBV7-7	CASSPTPYGESDYEQYF
TRBJ1-1	TRBV7-9	CASSFRGSHLNTEAFF
TRBJ2-7	TRBV5-1	CASSFETAYEQYF
TRBJ2-1	TRBV29-1	CSVTIAYEQFF
TRBJ2-6	TRBV12-3/TRBV12-4	CASSPSRSGANVLTF
TRBJ2-5	TRBV7-2	CASSNRPTGGEETQYF
TRBJ2-7	TRBV27	CASGPPGQGWQYF
TRBJ1-2	TRBV20-1	CSARDSKAGRYGYTF
TRBJ2-3	TRBV7-9	CASSIPTGNADTQYF
TRBJ1-1	TRBV6-5	CASSYRTTASGDRGIIHTEAFF
TRBJ2-1	TRBV7-7	CASSLDLWDEQFF
TRBJ2-2	TRBV20-1	CSARDTPTTGELFF
TRBJ2-7	TRBV4-1	CASSQEGLGDHEQYF
TRBJ2-2	TRBV12-3/TRBV12-4	CASSLSSRNTGELFF
TRBJ1-1	TRBV29-1	CSVESGQGPEAFF